This TCR beta chain comes out of a study of long-term antiretroviral therapy in people with HIV. The libraries were made with immunoSEQ v3.0 at survey level. Generated by immunoSEQ multiplex PCR, the TCRdb table keeps only in-frame clones and is missing some. Of 30,000 or so clones in the sample, approximately 74% were seen once. V lost 7 bases and J 1 base, leaving 16 bases between the germline ends. The CDR3 covers 15 residues. Germline V gives CDR1 LNHNV, CDR2 YYDKDF (reference sequence). The sample consisted of unsorted PBMCs, taken 3 years after starting antiretroviral therapy. The TCR originated in a man in his fifties with HIV. The chain links TRBV15 to TRBJ1-1, with D possibly being TRBD1 (6 bases). The CDR3 bases are TGTGCCACCATCCCCCCCGGACAGCCGAACACTGAAGCTTTCTTT. It is translated as CATIPPGQPNTEAFF.